These 28 T cell receptor beta chains were all obtained from the same sample, sequenced in a study of lymphopenia after photon versus proton radiotherapy. Clones were read by immunoSEQ multiplex PCR, and TCRdb kept only the in-frame ones, dropping some. The sample has some 28,000 clones, around 82% seen once. Here the sequenced sample was peripheral blood, taken from a patient treated with photon-based radiotherapy. The origin of the receptors is a man aged 50-60 years with gastric cancer.

The rearrangement joins TRBV4-3 to TRBJ2-1; possible D gene TRBD2, 5 bases. The germline V and J ends were trimmed by 1 base and 7 bases, with 14 bases remaining between them. The CDR3 has 15 amino acids. Germline V CDR1 and CDR2: LGHNA, YSLEER. Here the CDR3 DNA reads TGCGCCAGCAGCCAAGCGGAGTATGGCGGGAATGAGCAGTTCTTC. Its translation: CASSQAEYGGNEQFF.

This clone turned up a few times. J is TRBJ1-1 and V is TRBV11-2, with D hard to call. The germline V gene has CDR1 SGHAT and CDR2 FQNNGV. The V end was cut by 4 bases, the J end by 0 bases, with 9 bases between. The CDR3 is made up of 14 amino acids. The CDR3, as DNA: TGTGCCAGCAGCTCGACCACAGTGAACACTGAAGCTTTCTTT. Protein sequence: CASSSTTVNTEAFF.

The CDR3 sequence is CASRLRNGGFEQYF. CDR3 nucleotide sequence: TGTGCAAGTCGCTTAAGAAACGGTGGCTTCGAGCAGTACTTC. The gene calls are TRBV12-2 and TRBJ2-7. TRBV12-2 is marked as a pseudogene. The length of the CDR3 is 14 residues.

The genes are TRBV14 and TRBJ2-3; maybe TRBD2 (6 bases). V was pared by 0 bases and J by 6 bases, with 16 bases between. This CDR3 region has 16 residues. Germline-derived CDR1 and CDR2 are SGHDN and FVKESK. CDR3 DNA: TGTGCCAGCAGCCAAGATCTTGGGACTCCTTGGGATACGCAGTATTTT. Its protein product is CASSQDLGTPWDTQYF. Supplemented by reference TRBV14 and TRBJ2-3, the full variable domain reads EAGVTQFPSHSVIEKGQTVTLRCDPISGHDNLYWYRRVMGKEIKFLLHFVKESKQDESGMPNNRFLAERTGGTYSTLKVQPAELEDSGVYFCASSQDLGTPWDTQYFGPGTRLTVL.

The chain recombines TRBV18 with TRBJ2-5; tentatively, D is TRBD1 (6 bases). V lost 1 base and J lost 4, with 13 bases in between. The CDR3 is 15 amino acids. Looked up from germline, CDR1 is KGHSH and CDR2 is LQKENI. Written as DNA, the CDR3 is TGTGCCAGCTCACCACTAGCACGAGGGGGAGAGACCCAGTACTTC. Its protein is CASSPLARGGETQYF.

The chain is built from TRBV30 and TRBJ1-4; D ambiguous. The CDR3 is made up of 13 amino acids. Per the germline V gene, CDR1 is GTSNPN and CDR2 is SVGIG (reference sequence). Deletions cut 8 bases from V and 6 bases from J, with 16 bases between. CDR3 residues: CAHEGRVDEKLFF. The DNA for the CDR3 is TGTGCCCATGAAGGCCGGGTTGATGAAAAACTGTTTTTT.

The chain recombines TRBV6-6 with TRBJ2-2, with D hard to call. Between the trimmed V and J ends, which lost 0 bases and 4 bases, there was a span of 9 bases. This CDR3 comprises 15 residues. CDR1 MNHNY and CDR2 SVGAGI come from the germline V gene (reference sequence). The CDR3 DNA follows: TGTGCCAGCAGTTACTCTACAGTTAGCACCGGGGAGCTGTTTTTT. Translated: CASSYSTVSTGELFF.

The J gene is TRBJ2-1, the V gene TRBV5-1; 9 nucleotides line up with TRBD1. This CDR3 is 14 amino acids long. The germline gives CDR1 SGHRS, CDR2 YFSETQ. V shed 4 bases and J 5 bases; nucleotides not matched to a gene: 4. CDR3 coding DNA: TGCGCCAGCAGCACAGGGGGCGCGGACAATGAGCAGTTCTTC. This codes for CASSTGGADNEQFF.

In its sample, this clone was seen a few times. The chain joins TRBV5-1 to TRBJ1-2; D not certain. V was pared by 0 bases and J by 7 bases, with 13 bases between. The CDR3 consists of 14 residues. Looked up from germline, CDR1 is SGHRS and CDR2 is YFSETQ. The CDR3 protein is CASSLELGRSGYTF. CDR3 sequence (DNA): TGCGCCAGCAGCTTGGAATTAGGGAGGAGTGGCTACACCTTC.

The gene calls are TRBV10-3 and TRBJ1-2; maybe TRBD1 (5 bases). Germline V CDR1 and CDR2: ENHRY, SYGVKD. The CDR3 length is 15 residues. Trimming took 4 bases from V and 4 from J, leaving 16 bases between them. The chain's CDR3 is CAISVGPGEGYGYTF. Here the CDR3 DNA reads TGTGCCATCAGTGTGGGTCCGGGGGAGGGCTATGGCTACACCTTC.

A few counts support this clone. The rearrangement links TRBV11-2 to TRBJ2-3; D perhaps matches TRBD2 (5 bases). Trimming took 4 bases from V and 14 from J, leaving 13 bases between them. The germline V gene encodes CDR1 SGHAT and CDR2 FQNNGV. This CDR3 is built from 11 residues. The CDR3 is CASSSGEKRYF. The CDR3 coding sequence is TGTGCCAGCAGCTCCGGGGAGAAGCGGTATTTT. Full variable domain (remainder filled in from reference TRBV11-2 and TRBJ2-3): EAGVAQSPRYKIIEKRQSVAFWCNPISGHATLYWYQQILGQGPKLLIQFQNNGVVDDSQLPKDRFSAERLKGVDSTLKIQPAKLEDSAVYLCASSSGEKRYFGPGTRLTVL.

This chain joins TRBV6-1 and TRBJ2-3; no clear D. The V end was cut by 4 bases, the J end by 4 bases, with 3 bases between. The CDR3 extends over 11 amino acids. The V gene's germline CDR1 is MNHNS and CDR2 SASEGT. The DNA for the CDR3 is TGTGCCAGCAGTGGGGCAGATACGCAGTATTTT. It specifies CASSGADTQYF.

The chain combines TRBV10-3 with TRBJ2-5; the D gene is possibly TRBD1 (6 bases). V was clipped by 7 bases and J by 2 bases, with 11 bases between them. Germline values: CDR1 ENHRY, CDR2 SYGVKD. The CDR3 length is 13 residues. The CDR3 reads CAIMGATQETQYF. CDR3 nucleotides: TGTGCCATCATGGGGGCCACTCAAGAGACCCAGTACTTC.

The chain has TRBV5-6 and TRBJ2-3, with D hard to call. CDR3 length equals 13 residues. V shed 0 bases and J shed 4 bases, with 6 bases lying between them. Germline V gives CDR1 SGHDT, CDR2 YYEEEE. DNA for the CDR3: TGTGCCAGCAGCTTGGCCGACTCAGATACGCAGTATTTT. It is translated as CASSLADSDTQYF.

The chain combines TRBV25-1 with TRBJ2-7; D ambiguous. CDR1 and CDR2 (germline): MGHDK, SYGVNS. Deletions cut 4 bases from V and 6 bases from J, with 4 bases between. This CDR3 has 10 amino acids. CDR3 nucleotides: TGTGCCAGCAGTGTTGGCGAGCAGTACTTC. It specifies CASSVGEQYF.

This chain links TRBV30 with TRBJ2-3; D may be TRBD1 or TRBD2 (5 bases each). Germline CDR1 and CDR2: GTSNPN and SVGIG (reference sequence). Deletions cut 8 bases from V and 5 bases from J, with 17 bases between. There are 13 residues in the CDR3. CDR3 sequence: CAPVGDGRDTQYF. In DNA, the CDR3 is TGTGCCCCCGTGGGGGACGGAAGAGATACGCAGTATTTT. The variable domain in full, with the rest retrieved from reference TRBV30 and TRBJ2-3, is SQTIHQWPATLVQPVGSPLSLECTVEGTSNPNLYWYRQAAGRGLQLLFYSVGIGQISSEVPQNLSASRPQDRQFILSSKKLLLSDSGFYLCAPVGDGRDTQYFGPGTRLTVL.

The chain recombines TRBV12-5 with TRBJ1-1, with D possibly being TRBD1 (6 bases). In germline, CDR1 is LGHNT, CDR2 FRNRAP. CDR3 length equals 13 residues. Trimming cost V 9 bases and J 0 bases, with 11 bases left between them. CDR3 coding DNA: TGTGCTAGCACTAGGGGGGTGAACACTGAAGCTTTCTTT. As protein: CASTRGVNTEAFF.

This chain joins TRBV30 and TRBJ2-5; D possibly uses TRBD1 or TRBD2 (5 bases each). Trimming pared 1 base from V and 4 bases from J, leaving 13 bases between. This CDR3 has 14 amino acids. Germline CDR1 is GTSNPN and CDR2 is SVGIG (reference sequence). This chain's CDR3 is CAWSDLGVRETQYF. CDR3 nucleotide sequence: TGTGCCTGGAGTGACTTGGGGGTCCGAGAGACCCAGTACTTC. Filled out from reference TRBV30 and TRBJ2-5, the complete variable domain reads SQTIHQWPATLVQPVGSPLSLECTVEGTSNPNLYWYRQAAGRGLQLLFYSVGIGQISSEVPQNLSASRPQDRQFILSSKKLLLSDSGFYLCAWSDLGVRETQYFGPGTRLLVL.

The V call is TRBV2, the J call TRBJ2-2, with a tentative D call TRBD1 (6 bases). Germline V CDR1 and CDR2: SNHLY, FYNNEI. This CDR3 contains 14 residues. V dropped 8 bases and J dropped 5 bases, with 15 bases sitting between them. The CDR3 sequence is CASPRDIRTGELFF. The DNA of the CDR3 is TGTGCCAGCCCCCGGGACATACGTACCGGGGAGCTGTTTTTT.

The chain combines TRBV6-4 with TRBJ2-3, with unresolved D. Per germline, CDR1 MRHNA and CDR2 SNTAGT. The CDR3 has 14 amino acids. The V gene lost 4 bases and the J gene lost 0 bases, with 8 bases spanning the gap. The CDR3 loop is CASSASDSTDTQYF. The CDR3 DNA sequence: TGTGCCAGCAGTGCTTCGGATAGCACAGATACGCAGTATTTT.

The chain couples TRBV11-2 to TRBJ1-1; D call uncertain. The CDR3 length is 12 residues. Looked up from germline, CDR1 is SGHAT and CDR2 is FQNNGV. V lost 3 bases to trimming and J lost 5 bases, with 7 bases between them. The CDR3 spells CASSFEGTEAFF. CDR3 in DNA: TGTGCCAGCAGCTTCGAAGGGACTGAAGCTTTCTTT.

There are a few counts of this clone. The chain links TRBV19 to TRBJ1-5; D gene unclear. The CDR3 sequence is 13 residues long. Per germline, CDR1 LNHDA and CDR2 SQIVND (reference sequence). V was trimmed by 3 bases and J by 1 base, leaving 4 bases between them. The CDR3 region has the DNA TGTGCCAGTAGTATTACGAGCAATCAGCCCCAGCATTTT. It translates to CASSITSNQPQHF.

This chain connects TRBV25-1 to TRBJ2-5; TRBD1 is a possible D gene (5 bases). CDR3 length equals 12 residues. Germline V gene sequence: CDR1 MGHDK, CDR2 SYGVNS. The V and J ends lost 9 bases and 2 bases respectively, with 10 bases between them. The CDR3 here is CASRTLQETQYF. CDR3 nucleotides: TGTGCCAGTAGGACACTACAAGAGACCCAGTACTTC.

The gene calls are TRBV2 and TRBJ2-3, with TRBD2 matching 7 bases. CDR3 length equals 17 residues. J was trimmed by 4 bases and V by 8 bases; bases with no gene match: 18. The germline CDR1 and CDR2 sequences are SNHLY and FYNNEI. The CDR3 protein is CASRGRAFPQGADTQYF. The CDR3 bases are TGTGCCAGCCGGGGGAGGGCCTTTCCCCAAGGGGCAGATACGCAGTATTTT.

The chain joins TRBV18 to TRBJ2-7; possibly TRBD1 or TRBD2 for D (5 bases each). The CDR3 runs to 17 residues. With 1 base removed from V and 0 bases from J, the gap between germline ends came to 16 bases. Germline CDR1 KGHSH, CDR2 LQKENI. CDR3 DNA: TGTGCCAGCTCACCACGAAGCCGGGACCGAAGCTCCTACGAGCAGTACTTC. Its translation: CASSPRSRDRSSYEQYF.

This chain joins TRBV10-3 and TRBJ2-3; D not certain. The CDR3 consists of 12 residues. V lost 8 bases to trimming and J lost 2 bases, with 8 bases between them. CDR1 is ENHRY, CDR2 SYGVKD, per germline. Here the CDR3 reads CAIGRNTDTQYF. CDR3 DNA sequence: TGTGCCATCGGCCGCAACACAGATACGCAGTATTTT.

The chain recombines TRBV5-5 with TRBJ1-4; D is ambiguous. The CDR3 has 14 amino acids. Germline V gives CDR1 SGHKS, CDR2 YYEKEE (reference sequence). Trimming removed 5 bases from V and 0 bases from J, with 8 bases in between. The CDR3, as DNA: TGTGCCAGCAGTCTGGACCCAACTAATGAAAAACTGTTTTTT. This encodes CASSLDPTNEKLFF.

The chain has TRBV29-1 and TRBJ2-2; 7 nucleotides match TRBD2. Germline loops: CDR1 SQVTM, CDR2 ANQGSEA. This CDR3 comprises 16 residues. The ends lost 0 bases at V and 6 bases at J; junction bases unmatched: 10. The CDR3 bases are TGCAGCGTTGAAGATGCGGGGACTACTCATCCCGGGGAGCTGTTTTTT. Translated: CSVEDAGTTHPGELFF.